This T cell receptor (beta chain) was captured in a study of shared clonotypes between healthy human individuals. Study details: Participating donors consisted of a couple of women and a few men aged 18 to 49. Study-wide results and limits: With few donors, the genetic and exposure-history diversity represented was limited.

Sorted subsets were amplified in replicate PCRs using approximately 0.2 ug DNA, roughly 30,000 T cell genomes. As processed by the authors: ImmunoSEQ junction-only sequences lacked quality scores, so their filtering differed. Repertoires were generated with immunoSEQ multiplex PCR, while TCRdb's copy carries only in-frame clones and drops some. Clonal size and the V and J genes are those of that table, whereas D and trimming came from the DNA. This table has under 2,000,000 clones, over 85% appearing once. Turning to this clone: Its antigen is currently unknown.

The CDR3 consists of 15 residues. Losses at the gene ends were 6 bases for V and 4 bases for J; bases not matched to a gene: 9. Germline V gene data show CDR1 as MNHEY and CDR2 as SVGAGI. Naive CD8 cells lacked CD45RO, underwent positive selection for CCR7 and left out terminally differentiated effector memory CD45RA+ cells. Source material: naive CD8+ T cells sorted from blood. J is TRBJ1-5 and V is TRBV6-5; TRBD1 matches at 7 bases. This clonotype was obtained from a man aged 18 to 30 in good health. CDR3 nucleotides: TGTGCCAGCAGCCCCACTCCGGGACAGAATCAGCCCCAGCATTTT. Its protein product is CASSPTPGQNQPQHF.